This TCR beta chain comes out of a study of molecular identifiers for immune sequencing clone quantification. Across the study: In the replicates, RNA derived from roughly 20,000 or 100,000 naive CD8 cells was divided into five parts, and four were sequenced.

Libraries used about 19,000 to 1,100,000 sorted naive CD8 T cells and 10%, 30% or 50% RNA input. The CD8+CD4-CCR7+CD45RA+ phenotype defined the sorted naive CD8 T cells. TCRdb called the PCR reads again in MiXCR, with one record for every CDR3 protein. The sample contains about 640,000 distinct CDR3 sequences, just under 20% of which appear only once. As regards this clonotype: This sequence may be a read error, since a much larger clone differs from it by one base.

The CDR3 spans 14 residues. Germline V CDR1 and CDR2: SGHVS, FQNEAQ. Input material: naive CD8+ T cells from blood, with Jurkat cell RNA spiked in. Sample subset: FACS-sorted CD8+CD4-CCR7+CD45RA+ naive T cells. This receptor was identified in a human donor in good health. Some libraries in this study had Jurkat cell RNA spiked in. V usage is TRBV7-8 and J usage is TRBJ2-2; D is unclear. CDR3 nucleotide sequence: TGTGTCAGCAGTCGAGACCTCTCCACCGGGGAGCTGTTTTTT. The encoded protein is CVSSRDLSTGELFF.